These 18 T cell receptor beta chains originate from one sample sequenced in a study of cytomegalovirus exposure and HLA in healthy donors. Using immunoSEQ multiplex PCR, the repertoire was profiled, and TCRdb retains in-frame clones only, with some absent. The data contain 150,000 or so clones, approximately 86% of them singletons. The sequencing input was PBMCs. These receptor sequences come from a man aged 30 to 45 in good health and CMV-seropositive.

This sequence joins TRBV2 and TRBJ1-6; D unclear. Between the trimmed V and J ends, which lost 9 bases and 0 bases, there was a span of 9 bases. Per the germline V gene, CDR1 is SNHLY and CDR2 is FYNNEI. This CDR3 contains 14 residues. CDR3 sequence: CARGSSSYNSPLHF. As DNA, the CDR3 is TGTGCCAGAGGTTCTAGCTCCTATAATTCACCCCTCCACTTT.

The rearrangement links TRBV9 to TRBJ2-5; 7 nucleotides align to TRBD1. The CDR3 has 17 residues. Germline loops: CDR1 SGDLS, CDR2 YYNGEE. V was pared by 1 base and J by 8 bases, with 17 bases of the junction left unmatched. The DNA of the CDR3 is TGTGCCAGCAGCGTATTTGAGGGGGCCTTAAAAGGGGGTACCCAGTACTTC. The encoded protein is CASSVFEGALKGGTQYF.

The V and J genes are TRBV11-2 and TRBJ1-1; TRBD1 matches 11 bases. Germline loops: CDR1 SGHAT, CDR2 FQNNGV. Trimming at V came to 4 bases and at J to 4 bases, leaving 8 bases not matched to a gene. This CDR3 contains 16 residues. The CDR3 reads CASSSGQGARGTEAFF. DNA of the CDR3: TGTGCCAGCAGCTCAGGACAGGGGGCGCGGGGCACTGAAGCTTTCTTT.

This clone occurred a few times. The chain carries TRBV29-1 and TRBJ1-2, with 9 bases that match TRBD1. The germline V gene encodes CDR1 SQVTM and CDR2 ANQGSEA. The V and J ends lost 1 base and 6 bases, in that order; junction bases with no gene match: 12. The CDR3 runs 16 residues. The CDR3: CSVEGGALGTGHGYTF. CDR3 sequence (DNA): TGCAGCGTTGAAGGTGGGGCCCTAGGGACAGGGCATGGCTACACCTTC.

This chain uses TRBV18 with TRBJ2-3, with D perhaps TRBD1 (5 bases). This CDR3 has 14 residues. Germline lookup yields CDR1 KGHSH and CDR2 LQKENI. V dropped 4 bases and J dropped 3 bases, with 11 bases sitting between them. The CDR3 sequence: CASSQGIRTDTQYF. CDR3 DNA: TGTGCCAGCTCACAGGGGATCCGGACAGATACGCAGTATTTT.

The CDR3 DNA reads as TGCGCCAGCAGCTTGGACAGGGGCCTCTACACCGGGGAGCTGTTTTTT. As protein: CASSLDRGLYTGELFF. This chain uses TRBV5-1 with TRBJ2-2, with TRBD1 matching over 7 bases. After removal of 0 bases from V and 3 bases from J, the junction contained 5 bases not matched to a gene. Germline V lookup: CDR1 SGHRS, CDR2 YFSETQ. CDR3 length equals 16 residues.

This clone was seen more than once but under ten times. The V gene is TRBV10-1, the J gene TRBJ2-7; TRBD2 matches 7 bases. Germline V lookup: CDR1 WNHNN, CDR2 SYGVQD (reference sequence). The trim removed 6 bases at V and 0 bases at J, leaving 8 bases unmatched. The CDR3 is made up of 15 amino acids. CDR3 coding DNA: TGCGCCAGCAGCGACGGGGGGTCCAGCTCCTACGAGCAGTACTTC. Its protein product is CASSDGGSSSYEQYF.

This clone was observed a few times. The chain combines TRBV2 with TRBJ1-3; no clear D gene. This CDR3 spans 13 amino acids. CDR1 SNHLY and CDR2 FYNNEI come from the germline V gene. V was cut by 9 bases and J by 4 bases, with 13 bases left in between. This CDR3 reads CASTTASGNTIYF. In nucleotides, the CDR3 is TGTGCCAGTACAACAGCATCCGGAAACACCATATATTTT.

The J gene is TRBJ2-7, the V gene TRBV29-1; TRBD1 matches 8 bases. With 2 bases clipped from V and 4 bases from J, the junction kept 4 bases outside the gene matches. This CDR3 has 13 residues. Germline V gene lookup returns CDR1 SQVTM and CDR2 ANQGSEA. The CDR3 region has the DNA TGCAGCGTTGAATGGGGACAGGAATACGAGCAGTACTTC. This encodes CSVEWGQEYEQYF.

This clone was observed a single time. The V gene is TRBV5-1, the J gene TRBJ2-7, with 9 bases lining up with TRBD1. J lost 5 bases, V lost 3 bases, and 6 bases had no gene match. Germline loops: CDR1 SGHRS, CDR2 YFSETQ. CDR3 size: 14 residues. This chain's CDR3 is CASSYKDRGHEQYF. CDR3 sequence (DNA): TGCGCCAGCAGCTATAAGGACAGGGGACACGAGCAGTACTTC.

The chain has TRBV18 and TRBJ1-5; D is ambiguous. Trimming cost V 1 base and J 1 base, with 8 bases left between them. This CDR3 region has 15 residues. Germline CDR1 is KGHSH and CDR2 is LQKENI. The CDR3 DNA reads TGTGCCAGCTCACCACAGTCTGGCAGCAATCAGCCCCAGCATTTT. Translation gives CASSPQSGSNQPQHF.

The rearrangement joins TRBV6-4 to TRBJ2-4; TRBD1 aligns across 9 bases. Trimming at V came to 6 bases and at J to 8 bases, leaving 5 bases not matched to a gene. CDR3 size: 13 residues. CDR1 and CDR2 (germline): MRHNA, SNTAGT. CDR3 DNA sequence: TGTGCCAGCAGCGGAACAGGGGGCGACATTCAGTACTTC. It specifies CASSGTGGDIQYF.

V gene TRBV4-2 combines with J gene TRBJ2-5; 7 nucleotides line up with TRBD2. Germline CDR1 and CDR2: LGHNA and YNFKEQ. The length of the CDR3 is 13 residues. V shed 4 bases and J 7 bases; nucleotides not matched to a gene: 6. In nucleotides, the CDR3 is TGTGCCAGCAGCCCTCTCAGGGAGGGGACCCAGTACTTC. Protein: CASSPLREGTQYF.

The CDR3 nucleotides are TGTGCCAGCAGCTTGGAAGGACTAGCGGGGGGGGGTTTGACCCAGTACTTC. Encoded protein: CASSLEGLAGGGLTQYF. The chain is built from TRBV5-4 and TRBJ2-5, with 15 bases matching TRBD2. This CDR3 spans 17 amino acids. The trim removed 0 bases at V and 7 bases at J, leaving 7 bases unmatched. Germline-derived CDR1 and CDR2 are SGHNT and YYREEE (reference sequence).

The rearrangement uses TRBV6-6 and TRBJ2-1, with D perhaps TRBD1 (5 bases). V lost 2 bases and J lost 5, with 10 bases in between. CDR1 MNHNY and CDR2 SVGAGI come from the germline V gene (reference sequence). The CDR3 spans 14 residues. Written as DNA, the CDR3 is TGTGCCAGCAGTTACGGGCAGGGAAACAATGAGCAGTTCTTC. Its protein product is CASSYGQGNNEQFF.

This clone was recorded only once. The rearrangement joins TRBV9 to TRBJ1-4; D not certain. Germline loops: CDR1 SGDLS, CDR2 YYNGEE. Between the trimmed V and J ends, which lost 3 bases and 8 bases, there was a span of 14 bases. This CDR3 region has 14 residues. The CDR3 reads CASSEGGSGEKLFF. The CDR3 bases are TGTGCCAGCAGCGAAGGAGGCAGTGGGGAAAAACTGTTTTTT.

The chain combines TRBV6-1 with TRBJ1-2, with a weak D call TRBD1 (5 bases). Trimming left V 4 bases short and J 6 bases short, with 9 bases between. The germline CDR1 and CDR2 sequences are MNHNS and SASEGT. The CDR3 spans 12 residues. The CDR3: CASSADTDGYTF. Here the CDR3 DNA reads TGTGCCAGCAGTGCGGACACAGATGGCTACACCTTC.

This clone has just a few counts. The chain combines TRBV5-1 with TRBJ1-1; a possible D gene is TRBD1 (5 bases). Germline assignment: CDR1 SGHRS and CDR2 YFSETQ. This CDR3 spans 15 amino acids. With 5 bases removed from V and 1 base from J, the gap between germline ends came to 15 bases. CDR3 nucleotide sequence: TGCGCCAGCAGGAGACAGCCTCTGGAGAACACTGAAGCTTTCTTT. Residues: CASRRQPLENTEAFF.